What follows are 15 T cell receptor beta chains derived from one specimen sequenced in a study of blood T cell repertoires in COVID-19 (TCRdb year 2020). Libraries were built with the immunoSEQ multiplex PCR assay. Not all clones reach the TCRdb copy of this immuneACCESS table, which keeps in-frame sequences only. Checked studies attribute under half of the gap to unresolved V genes and leave the rest unexplained. For this sample the table gives roughly 87,000 clones, of which under 85% were detected only once. The top ten clones comprise roughly 2.2% of the sample. The sequenced sample was peripheral blood. The receptors stem from a woman in her sixties or seventies with acute or convalescent COVID-19.

V gene TRBV9 combines with J gene TRBJ2-4, with D perhaps TRBD2 (7 bases). Deletions cut 0 bases from V and 6 bases from J, with 16 bases between. Germline V gene sequence: CDR1 SGDLS, CDR2 YYNGEE. The CDR3 has 16 residues. The chain's CDR3 is CASSVAPWGGLNIQYF. CDR3 sequence (DNA): TGTGCCAGCAGCGTAGCCCCTTGGGGGGGCTTAAACATTCAGTACTTC. Full variable domain (rest looked up from reference TRBV9 and TRBJ2-4): DSGVTQTPKHLITATGQRVTLRCSPRSGDLSVYWYQQSLDQGLQFLIQYYNGEERAKGNILERFSAQQFPDLHSELNLSSLELGDSALYFCASSVAPWGGLNIQYFGAGTRLSVL.

In its sample, this clone was seen a few times. The V call is TRBV19, the J call TRBJ2-5; 9 positions agree with TRBD1. V lost 0 bases to trimming and J lost 6 bases; unmatched junction nucleotides: 8. In germline, CDR1 is LNHDA, CDR2 SQIVND (reference sequence). The CDR3 totals 16 residues. The CDR3 DNA reads TGTGCCAGTAGTATAGATCGGGGACAGGGTTTAAAGACCCAGTACTTC. It specifies CASSIDRGQGLKTQYF.

This rearrangement joins TRBV5-1 to TRBJ1-6; TRBD1 matches at 10 bases. The trim removed 0 bases at V and 7 bases at J, leaving 4 bases unmatched. The germline CDR1 and CDR2 sequences are SGHRS and YFSETQ. The CDR3 spans 16 residues. The CDR3 sequence: CASSLVTGGGNSPLHF. CDR3 nucleotides: TGCGCCAGCAGCTTGGTGACAGGGGGCGGGAATTCACCCCTCCACTTT. The full variable domain, with the rest looked up from reference TRBV5-1 and TRBJ1-6, is KAGVTQTPRYLIKTRGQQVTLSCSPISGHRSVSWYQQTPGQGLQFLFEYFSETQRNKGNFPGRFSGRQFSNSRSEMNVSTLELGDSALYLCASSLVTGGGNSPLHFGNGTRLTVT.

This chain connects TRBV19 to TRBJ1-5; 11 positions agree with TRBD1. Unmatched junction bases numbered 2, after V lost 6 bases and J lost 1 base. The CDR3 spans 15 residues. CDR1 is LNHDA and CDR2 is SQIVND in the germline V gene (reference sequence). CDR3 sequence (DNA): TGTGCCAGTAGGGACAGGGGGCGAAGCAATCAGCCCCAGCATTTT. Translated: CASRDRGRSNQPQHF.

The chain recombines TRBV12-5 with TRBJ1-6; 8 bases match TRBD1. CDR3 size: 16 residues. V was clipped by 7 bases and J by 6 bases; unmatched bases: 11. Germline V CDR1 and CDR2: LGHNT, FRNRAP. The CDR3 region is CASALYAGTGNSPLHF. DNA for the CDR3: TGTGCTAGTGCTCTGTACGCCGGGACAGGTAATTCACCCCTCCACTTT.

This clone was seen just once. The J gene is TRBJ2-1, the V gene TRBV5-4; 7 bases line up with TRBD1. CDR1 is SGHNT, CDR2 YYREEE, per germline (reference sequence). There are 15 residues in the CDR3. V gave up 5 bases and J gave up 7 bases; unmatched junction bases: 12. CDR3 amino acids: CASSVRTGELNEQFF. CDR3 DNA sequence: TGTGCCAGCAGTGTGAGGACAGGCGAGTTAAATGAGCAGTTCTTC.

The chain uses TRBV2 and TRBJ1-2; 7 nucleotides agree with TRBD1. The CDR3 is 13 residues long. From germline, CDR1 is SNHLY and CDR2 FYNNEI. V trimming: 5 bases; J trimming: 8 bases; junction bases outside the gene matches: 8. As DNA, the CDR3 is TGTGCCAGCAGTCCCGGACAGGAGGAAGGCTACACCTTC. Residues: CASSPGQEEGYTF. Drawing the rest from reference TRBV2 and TRBJ1-2, the complete variable domain is EPEVTQTPSHQVTQMGQEVILRCVPISNHLYFYWYRQILGQKVEFLVSFYNNEISEKSEIFDDQFSVERPDGSNFTLKIRSTKLEDSAMYFCASSPGQEEGYTFGSGTRLTVV.

The chain joins TRBV30 to TRBJ1-5; 12 bases match TRBD1. Germline V CDR1 and CDR2: GTSNPN, SVGIG (reference sequence). This CDR3 has 14 residues. The V gene end was trimmed by 5 bases and the J gene end by 6 bases; junction bases not matched to a gene: 5. DNA for the CDR3: TGTGCCTGGGCCGGGACAGGGGGCCGTCAGCCCCAGCATTTT. Residues: CAWAGTGGRQPQHF.

This clone was found once. CDR3 loop: CAWSPGFSGNTIYF. CDR3 nucleotides: TGTGCCTGGAGTCCAGGGTTCTCTGGAAACACCATATATTTT. The V and J genes are TRBV30 and TRBJ1-3, with a possible D match to TRBD1 (5 bases). This CDR3 spans 14 amino acids. Per germline, CDR1 GTSNPN and CDR2 SVGIG (reference sequence). V dropped 2 bases and J dropped 0 bases, with 8 bases sitting between them.

A single count supports this clone. The chain recombines TRBV21-1 with TRBJ1-3. TRBV21-1 is a pseudogene locus. The CDR3 runs 17 residues. In nucleotides, the CDR3 is TGTGCCAGCAACTCAATCGGGGGGCCTCACTCTGGAAACACCATATATTTT. Amino acid sequence: CASNSIGGPHSGNTIYF.

This chain uses TRBV7-3 with TRBJ1-1, with D possibly TRBD1 on 5 matching bases. The CDR3 is 13 residues long. Germline assignment: CDR1 SGHTA and CDR2 FQGTGA. V was trimmed by 5 bases and J by 1 base, leaving 8 bases between them. The CDR3: CASSVQGNTEAFF. In DNA, the CDR3 is TGTGCCAGCAGCGTTCAGGGGAACACTGAAGCTTTCTTT.

J is TRBJ2-1 and V is TRBV6-2 or TRBV6-3; 9 bases align to TRBD2. This CDR3 comprises 16 residues. Germline V CDR1 and CDR2: MNHEY, SVGEGT. The ends lost 4 bases at V and 5 bases at J; junction bases unmatched: 9. CDR3 nucleotide sequence: TGTGCCAGCAGTTTGTCGGGAGCGGGGGGCCACAATGAGCAGTTCTTC. The encoded protein is CASSLSGAGGHNEQFF.

The chain uses TRBV10-1 and TRBJ1-1; perhaps TRBD1 as D (5 bases). This CDR3 comprises 13 residues. Germline CDR1 and CDR2: WNHNN and SYGVQD (reference sequence). Trimming removed 6 bases from V and 4 bases from J, with 12 bases in between. CDR3 sequence reads: CASSPSQATEAFF. CDR3 nucleotide sequence: TGCGCCAGCAGCCCCTCACAGGCCACTGAAGCTTTCTTT.

This chain uses TRBV11-2 with TRBJ1-1; D gene uncertain. V was cut by 10 bases and J by 4 bases, with 16 bases left in between. CDR3 length: 13 amino acids. CDR1 and CDR2 (germline): SGHAT, FQNNGV. CDR3 sequence (DNA): TGTGCCAACTCCCTGGAGGCTGGCACTGAAGCTTTCTTT. Protein: CANSLEAGTEAFF.

This clone appeared once. The chain uses TRBV2 and TRBJ2-3; D uncertain. The germline CDR1 and CDR2 sequences are SNHLY and FYNNEI. V was trimmed by 2 bases and J by 2 bases, leaving 5 bases between them. The CDR3 runs 13 residues. CDR3 sequence reads: CASSEQYTDTQYF. DNA of the CDR3: TGTGCCAGCAGTGAACAGTACACAGATACGCAGTATTTT.